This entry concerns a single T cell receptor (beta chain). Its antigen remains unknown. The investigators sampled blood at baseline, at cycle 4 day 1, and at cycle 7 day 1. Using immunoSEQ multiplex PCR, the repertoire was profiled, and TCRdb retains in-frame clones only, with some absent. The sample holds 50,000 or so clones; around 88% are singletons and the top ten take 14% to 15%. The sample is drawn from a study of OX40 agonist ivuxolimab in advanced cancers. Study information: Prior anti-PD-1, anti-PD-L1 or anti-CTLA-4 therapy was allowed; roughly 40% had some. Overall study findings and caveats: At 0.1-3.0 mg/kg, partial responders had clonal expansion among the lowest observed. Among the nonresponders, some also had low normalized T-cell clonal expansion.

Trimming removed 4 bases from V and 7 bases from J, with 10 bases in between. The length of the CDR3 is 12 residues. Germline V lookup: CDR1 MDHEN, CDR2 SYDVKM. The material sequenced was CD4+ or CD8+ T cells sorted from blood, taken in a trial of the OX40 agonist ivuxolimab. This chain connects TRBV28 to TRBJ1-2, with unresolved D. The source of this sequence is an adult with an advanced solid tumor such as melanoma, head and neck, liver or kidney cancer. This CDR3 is CASSSDFTGYTF. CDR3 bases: TGTGCCAGCAGTTCAGACTTTACTGGCTACACCTTC.